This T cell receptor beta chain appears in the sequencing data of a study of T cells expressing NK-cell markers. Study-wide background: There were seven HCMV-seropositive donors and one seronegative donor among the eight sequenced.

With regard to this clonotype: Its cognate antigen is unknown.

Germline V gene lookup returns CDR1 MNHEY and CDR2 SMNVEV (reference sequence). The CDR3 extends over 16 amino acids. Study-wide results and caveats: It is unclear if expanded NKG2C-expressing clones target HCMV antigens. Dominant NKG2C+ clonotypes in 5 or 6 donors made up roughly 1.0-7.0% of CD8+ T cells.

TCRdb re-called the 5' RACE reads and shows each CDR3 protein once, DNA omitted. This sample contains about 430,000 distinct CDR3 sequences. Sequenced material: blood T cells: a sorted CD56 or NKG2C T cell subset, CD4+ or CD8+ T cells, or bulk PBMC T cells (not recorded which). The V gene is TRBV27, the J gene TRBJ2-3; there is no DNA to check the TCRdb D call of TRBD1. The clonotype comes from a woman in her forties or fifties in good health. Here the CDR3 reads CASSPQGNLASDTQYF.